This T cell receptor (beta chain) was documented in a study of T cell changes during pregnancy in multiple sclerosis. CDR3 length equals 15 residues. The method was immunoSEQ multiplex PCR; TCRdb's version includes in-frame clones alone and lacks a portion of them. The sample has 95,000 to 110,000 clones, 92% seen once. The chain couples TRBV21-1 to TRBJ1-1; the DNA was not compared with TRBD1, the D call given in the table. TRBV21-1 counts as a pseudogene. Specimen: peripheral blood, collected after pregnancy. This clonotype originated in a female donor with multiple sclerosis, enrolled in a pregnancy study. The CDR3 nucleotides are TGTGCCAGCAGCAGCGGACAGGCCGTATGCACTGAAGCTTTCTTT. Its protein is CASSSGQAVCTEAFF.